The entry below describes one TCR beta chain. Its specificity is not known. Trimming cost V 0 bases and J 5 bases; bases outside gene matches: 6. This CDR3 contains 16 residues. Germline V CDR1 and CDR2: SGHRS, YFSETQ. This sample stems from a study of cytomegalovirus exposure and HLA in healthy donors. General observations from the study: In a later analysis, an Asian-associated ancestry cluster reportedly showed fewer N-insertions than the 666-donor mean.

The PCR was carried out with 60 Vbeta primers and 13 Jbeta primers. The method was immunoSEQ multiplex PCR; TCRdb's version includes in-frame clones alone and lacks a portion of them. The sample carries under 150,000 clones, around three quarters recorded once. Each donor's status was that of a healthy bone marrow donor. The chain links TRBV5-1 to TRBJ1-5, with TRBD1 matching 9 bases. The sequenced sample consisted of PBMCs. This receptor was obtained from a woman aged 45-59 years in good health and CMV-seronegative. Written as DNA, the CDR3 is TGCGCCAGCAGCTTGGGGATGGGACAGGGAGATCAGCCCCAGCATTTT. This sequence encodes CASSLGMGQGDQPQHF.